The 11 T cell receptor beta chains in this list originate from one sample, sequenced in a study of tumor-infiltrating lymphocytes in primary liver carcinoma. Germline DNA was also extracted, and blood RNA derived from unsorted whole blood. Researchers generated TCR beta cDNA from about 450 ng of total RNA, relying on a constant-region primer. Researchers made the TCR beta libraries by running three nested multiplex PCR rounds with slightly modified ARM-PCR. Two initial PCR rounds of about 11 cycles each paired TRBV1-TRBV30 forward primers with a C-beta reverse primer. MiXCR, run by TCRdb on the multiplex PCR reads, gives a single entry per CDR3 protein. The sample records about 320,000 distinct CDR3 sequences, roughly two thirds being singletons. The sample comprised peripheral blood. The receptors stem from a man in his forties or fifties with primary liver carcinoma and hepatitis B virus infection.

V gene TRBV5-1 combines with J gene TRBJ1-4; a weak D match, TRBD1 (6 bases). The germline gives CDR1 SGHRS, CDR2 YFSETQ. The CDR3 covers 14 residues. With 4 bases removed from V and 1 base from J, the gap between germline ends came to 8 bases. The CDR3 coding sequence is TGCGCCAGCAGCGAGGGGGGAACTAATGAAAAACTGTTTTTT. This gives the protein CASSEGGTNEKLFF.

In this sample, this clonotype turned up many times. The rearrangement links TRBV29-1 to TRBJ2-6; D gene unclear. Germline-derived CDR1 and CDR2 are SQVTM and ANQGSEA. Trimming pared 3 bases from V and 0 bases from J, leaving 6 bases between. This CDR3 has 14 residues. The CDR3 loop reads CSVDQSSGANVLTF. CDR3 DNA sequence: TGCAGCGTTGACCAGAGCTCTGGGGCCAACGTCCTGACTTTC.

Concerning this clonotype itself: Possible read error: a much larger clone is one base away. The chain joins TRBV10-3 to TRBJ2-7; 9 positions match TRBD2. Per the germline V gene, CDR1 is ENHRY and CDR2 is SYGVKD. The CDR3 sequence is 14 residues long. As DNA, the CDR3 is TGTGTCATCAGTGAGGCGGGAGGGGGCTACGAGCAGTACTTC. Amino acids: CVISEAGGGYEQYF.

In the case of this clonotype: One end of the junction fails to match germline, which may point to a read error. DNA of the CDR3: TGTGCCAGCAACTTAACGAACCAGTATTCCCCCACAGATACACAGTATTTT. It translates to CASNLTNQYSPTDTQYF. V gene TRBV11-2 combines with J gene TRBJ2-3, with no clear D. The CDR3 spans 17 residues. Germline V gene sequence: CDR1 SGHAT, CDR2 FQNNGV.

V and J are TRBV14 and TRBJ2-1; D remains ambiguous. V was clipped by 0 bases and J by 10 bases, with 13 bases between them. This CDR3 is built from 14 residues. Germline V gene data show CDR1 as SGHDN and CDR2 as FVKESK. The CDR3 nucleotides are TGTGCCAGCAGCCAAGATGGAAGCACGGGCGAGCAGTTCTTC. Its translation: CASSQDGSTGEQFF.

The chain links TRBV5-1 to TRBJ2-1; D is uncertain. The CDR3 spans 12 residues. CDR1 is SGHRS and CDR2 is YFSETQ in the germline V gene. The V end was cut by 0 bases, the J end by 9 bases, with 7 bases between. The CDR3 region is CASSLVKGEQFF. The CDR3, as DNA: TGCGCCAGCAGCTTGGTTAAGGGTGAGCAGTTCTTC.

In this sample, this clonotype turned up once. One end of the junction fails to match germline, which may point to a read error. The chain combines TRBV4-2 with TRBJ2-1; the match to TRBD2 covers 8 bases. Germline assignment: CDR1 LGHNA and CDR2 YNFKEQ. This CDR3 region has 14 residues. The CDR3 coding sequence is TGTGCCAGCAGTCCACTAACGGGAGGGAATGAGCGGTTCTTC. It is translated as CASSPLTGGNERFF.

The chain uses TRBV28 and TRBJ1-6; no definite D call. V lost 7 bases and J 9 bases, leaving 13 bases between the germline ends. Germline CDR1 reads MDHEN; CDR2 reads SYDVKM. The CDR3 runs to 13 residues. The DNA for the CDR3 is TGTGCCAGCATGGAGGGTAACGCTTCACCCCTCCACTTT. Amino acids: CASMEGNASPLHF.

In this sample, this clonotype turned up once. The chain carries TRBV28 and TRBJ1-2; 8 nucleotides line up with TRBD1. Germline values: CDR1 MDHEN, CDR2 SYDVKM. The length of the CDR3 is 12 residues. The CDR3 bases are TGTGCTTCAGGGGGCACTAACTATGGCTACACCTTC. It codes for CASGGTNYGYTF.

This chain links TRBV6-6 with TRBJ2-5; D gene unclear. Trimming cost V 7 bases and J 4 bases, with 13 bases left between them. Germline CDR1 is MNHNY and CDR2 is SVGAGI (reference sequence). This CDR3 has 13 amino acids. CDR3 sequence reads: CASIRQRRETQYF. In DNA, the CDR3 is TGTGCCAGCATTAGGCAGAGACGAGAGACCCAGTACTTC.

A single count supports this clonotype. As the CDR3 is not closed by the conserved phenylalanine or tryptophan, this likely results from a read error. The V and J genes are TRBV5-1 and TRBJ2-1; 7 nucleotides line up with TRBD1. CDR1 and CDR2 from the germline V gene are SGHRS and YFSETQ. CDR3 length equals 13 residues. CDR3 amino acids: CASSLTGVDEQFL. CDR3 sequence (DNA): TGCGCCAGTAGCTTAACAGGGGTCGATGAGCAGTTCTTA.